The 23 T cell receptor beta chains below come from one sample, sequenced in a study of CD8 T cells in ankylosing spondylitis. TCRdb reprocessed the 5' RACE reads with MiXCR, giving one entry per CDR3 protein. The sample lists some 240,000 distinct CDR3 sequences, 15% to 20% seen once, with less than 35% in the top ten. Sequenced input: blood, either unsorted or a sorted T cell fraction (not recorded which). The receptor set was obtained from a male donor with ankylosing spondylitis or in good health (not recorded which).

This clonotype was seen ten or more times. The chain couples TRBV27 to TRBJ2-5; D gene ambiguous. This CDR3 region has 14 residues. CDR1 and CDR2 from the germline V gene are MNHEY and SMNVEV (reference sequence). The V end lost 5 bases, the J end lost 5 bases, and 15 bases lay between the germline ends. The DNA for the CDR3 is TGTGCCAGCAGTCATTATGGCCCCGGGGAGACCCAGTACTTC. It codes for CASSHYGPGETQYF.

The chain carries TRBV6-5 and TRBJ2-5, with unresolved D. Germline V gives CDR1 MNHEY, CDR2 SVGAGI. This CDR3 has 13 residues. The germline V and J ends were trimmed by 2 bases and 5 bases, with 9 bases remaining between them. In DNA, the CDR3 is TGTGCCAGCAGTTACGGAACAGTGGAGACCCAGTACTTC. Translated, it gives CASSYGTVETQYF.

V usage is TRBV12-3 or TRBV12-4 and J usage is TRBJ2-1; D may match TRBD1 or TRBD2 (5 bases each). The CDR3 extends over 13 amino acids. Trimming stripped 4 bases from V and 6 bases from J, with 10 bases between. DNA for the CDR3: TGTGCCAGCAGTTCGGGACGGAGCAATGAGCAGTTCTTC. This gives the protein CASSSGRSNEQFF.

CDR3 coding DNA: TGTGCCAGCAGCGTAACCATGTGGGGCGCATCCGGGGAGCTGTTTTTT. The encoded protein is CASSVTMWGASGELFF. The chain uses TRBV9 and TRBJ2-2; weak D call: TRBD1 (5 bases). CDR1 is SGDLS and CDR2 is YYNGEE in the germline V gene. Trimming pared 1 base from V and 6 bases from J, leaving 16 bases between. The CDR3 runs to 16 residues.

The gene calls are TRBV7-9 and TRBJ2-3, with D uncertain. CDR3 length equals 14 residues. V was pared by 1 base and J by 5 bases, with 10 bases between. CDR1 is SEHNR, CDR2 FQNEAQ, per germline (reference sequence). The CDR3 reads CASSLEIQRDTQYF. The CDR3, as DNA: TGTGCCAGCAGCTTAGAGATCCAGCGAGATACGCAGTATTTT.

The table lists this clonotype with a few counts. The chain carries TRBV4-1 and TRBJ2-7; 9 bases line up with TRBD1. Germline V gene sequence: CDR1 MGHRA, CDR2 YSYEKL. There are 17 residues in the CDR3. The J segment lost 4 bases and the V segment lost 3 bases, leaving 13 bases of the junction unmatched. The CDR3 sequence: CASSQISSGQGFYEQYF. The CDR3 DNA is TGCGCCAGCAGCCAGATAAGTTCGGGACAGGGCTTTTACGAGCAGTACTTC.

This clonotype turned up a few times. The junction differs from germline at one of its ends, possibly a read error. V is TRBV12-3 or TRBV12-4 and J is TRBJ2-2, with 10 nucleotides matching TRBD2. This CDR3 is built from 19 residues. The CDR3 DNA reads as TGTGCCAGCAGTTCGAATCGTCCTAGCGGGAGCTCGAAAACCGGGGAGCTGTTTTTT. Translating gives CASSSNRPSGSSKTGELFF.

The V and J genes are TRBV12-3 or TRBV12-4 and TRBJ2-5; no firm D call. V was shortened by 3 bases and J by 4 bases, with 21 bases between the two germline ends. This CDR3 is 17 amino acids long. CDR3 in amino acids: CASSFVPLTVSGETQYF. CDR3 DNA: TGTGCCAGCAGTTTTGTTCCATTGACGGTGTCGGGAGAGACCCAGTACTTC.

This chain connects TRBV20-1 to TRBJ2-7; D ambiguous. Germline lookup yields CDR1 DFQATT and CDR2 SNEGSKA (reference sequence). The CDR3 is 15 amino acids. Trimming stripped 5 bases from V and 3 bases from J, with 20 bases between. This CDR3 is CSAESSAEFHYEQYF. The CDR3 DNA reads as TGCAGTGCTGAAAGTTCGGCCGAGTTTCACTACGAGCAGTACTTC.

This clonotype was detected a few times. The chain couples TRBV7-2 to TRBJ2-7, with D maybe TRBD1 (5 bases). This CDR3 has 14 amino acids. The V end lost 1 base, the J end lost 2 bases, and 9 bases lay between the germline ends. CDR1 is SGHTA and CDR2 is FQGNSA in the germline V gene. CDR3 nucleotides: TGTGCCAGCAGCTTAGGAGACAGCCCCTACGAGCAGTACTTC. Its protein product is CASSLGDSPYEQYF.

The chain carries TRBV28 and TRBJ2-5; no reliable D call. This CDR3 comprises 13 residues. The V gene lost 3 bases and the J gene lost 3 bases, with 8 bases spanning the gap. The germline CDR1 and CDR2 sequences are MDHEN and SYDVKM. The CDR3 sequence: CASSFPPEETQYF. The CDR3 DNA follows: TGTGCCAGCAGTTTTCCCCCGGAAGAGACCCAGTACTTC. Full variable domain (rest looked up from reference TRBV28 and TRBJ2-5): DVKVTQSSRYLVKRTGEKVFLECVQDMDHENMFWYRQDPGLGLRLIYFSYDVKMKEKGDIPEGYSVSREKKERFSLILESASTNQTSMYLCASSFPPEETQYFGPGTRLLVL.

In its sample, this clonotype was seen a few times. The chain couples TRBV6-1 to TRBJ2-7; the match to TRBD2 covers 10 bases. The CDR3 sequence is 16 residues long. The V segment lost 5 bases and the J segment 6 bases; nucleotides outside the gene matches: 13. The germline V gene encodes CDR1 MNHNS and CDR2 SASEGT. In DNA form, the CDR3 reads TGTGCCAGCAGTCAAAGCGCCGCTAGCGGGAGCCGCGAGCAGTACTTC. Protein product: CASSQSAASGSREQYF.

This clonotype has a handful of counts. Mismatch with germline at one junction end may stem from a read error. The genes are TRBV13 and TRBJ2-7; no definite D call. The CDR3 length is 13 residues. Looked up from germline, CDR1 is PRHDT and CDR2 is FYEKMQ (reference sequence). CDR3 loop: CASSSSSSNEQYF. The CDR3, as DNA: TGTGCCAGCAGCTCCTCAAGCTCCAACGAGCAGTACTTC.

This clonotype occurred once. This sequence joins TRBV7-2 and TRBJ2-7; weak D call: TRBD2 (6 bases). CDR1 and CDR2 from the germline V gene are SGHTA and FQGNSA. V was cut by 3 bases and J by 4 bases, with 10 bases left in between. The CDR3 runs to 13 residues. CDR3 region: CASSFGGKYEQYF. The CDR3 DNA follows: TGTGCCAGCAGCTTCGGCGGGAAATACGAGCAGTACTTC.

As to this clonotype: One end of the junction is discordant with germline, which a read error may explain. The chain is built from TRBV12-3 or TRBV12-4 and TRBJ1-5, with D hard to call. The CDR3 runs 14 residues. Here the CDR3 DNA reads TGTGCCAGCAGTTTTGGGCAGAAAAATCGGCCCCAGCATTTT. It is translated as CASSFGQKNRPQHF.

This clonotype has a count of ten or more. V is TRBV4-1 and J is TRBJ2-7, with 11 bases that match TRBD2. Looked up from germline, CDR1 is MGHRA and CDR2 is YSYEKL. With 1 base clipped from V and 2 bases from J, the junction kept 1 base outside the gene matches. This CDR3 region has 15 residues. CDR3 sequence: CASSQGLAGPYEQYF. The CDR3 DNA reads as TGCGCCAGCAGCCAAGGACTAGCGGGGCCCTACGAGCAGTACTTC.

This clonotype was picked up a small number of times. The chain recombines TRBV12-3 or TRBV12-4 with TRBJ2-1; no reliable D call. The ends were cut back, 7 bases at V and 8 bases at J, with 24 bases in the middle. The CDR3 length is 16 residues. The CDR3 region has the DNA TGTGCCAGCACCACAGTGAGGTGGCAGCGACGAGATGAGCAGTTCTTC. The encoded protein is CASTTVRWQRRDEQFF.

There are a few counts of this clonotype. This chain connects TRBV29-1 to TRBJ2-7; no firm D call. CDR3 length equals 13 residues. The V gene lost 2 bases and the J gene lost 1 base, with 9 bases spanning the gap. The germline V gene encodes CDR1 SQVTM and CDR2 ANQGSEA. CDR3 residues: CSVELGGSYEQYF. CDR3 DNA sequence: TGCAGCGTTGAACTCGGTGGGTCCTACGAGCAGTACTTC.

This clonotype was picked up a small number of times. The CDR3 DNA is TGTGCCAGCAGTTTACCAGCGGGAGGGATCGAGCAGTACTTC. This codes for CASSLPAGGIEQYF. This chain joins TRBV12-3 or TRBV12-4 and TRBJ2-7; 10 bases agree with TRBD2. Losses at the gene ends were 2 bases for V and 6 bases for J; bases not matched to a gene: 4. The CDR3 contains 14 residues.

This clonotype has just a few counts. The chain carries TRBV28 and TRBJ2-2; TRBD1 might be the D (5 bases). The V end was cut by 3 bases, the J end by 4 bases, with 15 bases between. Germline V gives CDR1 MDHEN, CDR2 SYDVKM. CDR3 size: 16 residues. CDR3 sequence (DNA): TGTGCCAGCAGTTTCTCAGGGCTCAAGCCCACCGGGGAGCTGTTTTTT. Translating gives CASSFSGLKPTGELFF. Drawing the rest from reference TRBV28 and TRBJ2-2, the complete variable domain is DVKVTQSSRYLVKRTGEKVFLECVQDMDHENMFWYRQDPGLGLRLIYFSYDVKMKEKGDIPEGYSVSREKKERFSLILESASTNQTSMYLCASSFSGLKPTGELFFGEGSRLTVL.

This clonotype appeared many times. This chain joins TRBV12-3 or TRBV12-4 and TRBJ1-6; 7 positions agree with TRBD1. V dropped 5 bases and J dropped 11; count of bases not matched to a gene: 9. The CDR3 runs to 14 residues. The CDR3 loop reads CASSTTGPGTPLHF. The CDR3 DNA sequence: TGTGCCAGCAGTACGACAGGGCCGGGGACACCCCTCCACTTT.

This clonotype has a count of ten or more. The V call is TRBV6-4, the J call TRBJ2-3, with D tentatively TRBD1 or TRBD2 (5 bases each). The germline V and J ends were trimmed by 3 bases and 8 bases, with 6 bases remaining between them. Germline V gene sequence: CDR1 MRHNA, CDR2 SNTAGT. CDR3 length: 11 amino acids. The CDR3 protein is CASSDGGTQYF. The DNA of the CDR3 is TGTGCCAGCAGTGATGGGGGTACGCAGTATTTT.

The CDR3, as DNA: TGTGCCAGCAGCCATTGGCGGCTCTCCTACAATGAGCAGTTCTTC. Protein sequence: CASSHWRLSYNEQFF. The V call is TRBV5-5, the J call TRBJ2-1; no clear D gene. Deletions cut 4 bases from V and 0 bases from J, with 11 bases between. CDR3 length: 15 residues. The germline V gene encodes CDR1 SGHKS and CDR2 YYEKEE (reference sequence).